This T cell receptor (beta chain) was sequenced during a study of blood T cell repertoires in COVID-19. In the study overall: COVID-19 samples from acute and convalescent phases originated in the United States, Italy and Spain. Sample material is recorded as cDNA or gDNA derived from T cells, B-cell-depleted T cells, or PBMCs.

Enrollment of patients from Seattle took place during active infection, with longitudinal follow-up. Authors' analysis steps: Reference gene primers were amplified, and this amplification served to estimate nucleated cell counts. The protocol was immunoSEQ multiplex PCR, while the TCRdb copy is restricted to in-frame clones and leaves out a portion. V and J calls and clone size are copied from that table; D and trimming were computed from the DNA. The sample holds under 70,000 clones, 80% to 90% seen once. Deletions cut 3 bases from V and 3 bases from J, with 12 bases between. The CDR3 runs to 14 residues. Looked up from germline, CDR1 is LNHDA and CDR2 is SQIVND (reference sequence).

The source is a woman aged 55-70 years with COVID-19, enrolled during active disease. The V and J genes are TRBV19 and TRBJ2-7; D not certain. The sequenced sample was peripheral blood. DNA for the CDR3: TGTGCCAGTAGTATCTATTTACAGAGCTACGAGCAGTACTTC. Its translation: CASSIYLQSYEQYF. Together with reference TRBV19 and TRBJ2-7, the CDR3 gives the full variable domain: DGGITQSPKYLFRKEGQNVTLSCEQNLNHDAMYWYRQDPGQGLRLIYYSQIVNDFQKGDIAEGYSVSREKKESFPLTVTSAQKNPTAFYLCASSIYLQSYEQYFGPGTRLTVT.